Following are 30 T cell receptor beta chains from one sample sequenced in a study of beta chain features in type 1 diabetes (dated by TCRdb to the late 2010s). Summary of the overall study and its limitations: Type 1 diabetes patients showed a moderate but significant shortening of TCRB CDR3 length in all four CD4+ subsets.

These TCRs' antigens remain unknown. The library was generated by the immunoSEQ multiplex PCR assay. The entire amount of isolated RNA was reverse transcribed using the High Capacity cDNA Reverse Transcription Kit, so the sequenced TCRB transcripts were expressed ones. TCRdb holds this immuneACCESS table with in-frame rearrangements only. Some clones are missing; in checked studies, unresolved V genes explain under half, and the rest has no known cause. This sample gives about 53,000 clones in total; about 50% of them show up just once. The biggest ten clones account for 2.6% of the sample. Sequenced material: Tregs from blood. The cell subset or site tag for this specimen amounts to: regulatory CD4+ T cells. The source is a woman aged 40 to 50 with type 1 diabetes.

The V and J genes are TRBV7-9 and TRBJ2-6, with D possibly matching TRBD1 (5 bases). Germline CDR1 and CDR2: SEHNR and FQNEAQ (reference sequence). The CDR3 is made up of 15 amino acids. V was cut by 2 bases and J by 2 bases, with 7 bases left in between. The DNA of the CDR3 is TGTGCCAGCAGCTTATCAGGGACTGGGGCCAACGTCCTGACTTTC. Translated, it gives CASSLSGTGANVLTF. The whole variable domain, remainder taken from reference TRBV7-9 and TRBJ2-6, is DTGVSQNPRHKITKRGQNVTFRCDPISEHNRLYWYRQTLGQGPEFLTYFQNEAQLEKSRLLSDRFSAERPKGSFSTLEIQRTEQGDSAMYLCASSLSGTGANVLTFGAGSRLTVL.

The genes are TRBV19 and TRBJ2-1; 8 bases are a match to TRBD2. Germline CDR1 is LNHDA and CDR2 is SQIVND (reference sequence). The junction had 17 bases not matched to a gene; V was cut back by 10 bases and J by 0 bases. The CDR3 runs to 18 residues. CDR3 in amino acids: CATRESGRGRSSYNEQFF. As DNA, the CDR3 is TGTGCCACCCGAGAAAGCGGGAGAGGAAGGAGCTCCTACAATGAGCAGTTCTTC.

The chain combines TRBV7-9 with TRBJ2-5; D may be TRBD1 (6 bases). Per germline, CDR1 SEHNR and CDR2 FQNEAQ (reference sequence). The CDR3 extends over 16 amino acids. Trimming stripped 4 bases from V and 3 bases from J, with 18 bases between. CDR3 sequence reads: CASSSPWGRVEETQYF. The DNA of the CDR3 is TGTGCCAGCAGCTCCCCCTGGGGGCGGGTGGAAGAGACCCAGTACTTC.

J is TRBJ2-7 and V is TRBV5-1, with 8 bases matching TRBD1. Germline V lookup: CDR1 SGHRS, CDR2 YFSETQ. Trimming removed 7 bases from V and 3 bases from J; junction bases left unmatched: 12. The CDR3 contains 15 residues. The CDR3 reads CASRLSPDRVYEQYF. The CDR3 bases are TGCGCCAGCCGACTGTCCCCGGACAGGGTCTACGAGCAGTACTTC. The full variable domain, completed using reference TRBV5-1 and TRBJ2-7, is KAGVTQTPRYLIKTRGQQVTLSCSPISGHRSVSWYQQTPGQGLQFLFEYFSETQRNKGNFPGRFSGRQFSNSRSEMNVSTLELGDSALYLCASRLSPDRVYEQYFGPGTRLTVT.

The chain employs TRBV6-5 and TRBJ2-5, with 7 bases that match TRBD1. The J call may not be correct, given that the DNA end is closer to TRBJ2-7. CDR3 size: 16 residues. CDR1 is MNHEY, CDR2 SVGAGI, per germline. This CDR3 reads CASSYTRGTGLYEQYF. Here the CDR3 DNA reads TGTGCCAGCAGTTACACCAGGGGGACCGGACTCTACGAGCAGTACTTC.

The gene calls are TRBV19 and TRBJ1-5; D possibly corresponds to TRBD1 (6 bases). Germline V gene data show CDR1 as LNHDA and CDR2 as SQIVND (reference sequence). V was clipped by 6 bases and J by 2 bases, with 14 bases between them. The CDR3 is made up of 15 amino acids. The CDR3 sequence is CASRVGHLGNQPQHF. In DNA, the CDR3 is TGTGCCAGTAGGGTGGGACATTTGGGCAATCAGCCCCAGCATTTT.

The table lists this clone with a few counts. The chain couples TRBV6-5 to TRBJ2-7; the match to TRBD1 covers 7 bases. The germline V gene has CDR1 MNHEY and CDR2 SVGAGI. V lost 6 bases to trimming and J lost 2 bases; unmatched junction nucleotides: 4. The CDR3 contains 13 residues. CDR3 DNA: TGTGCCAGCAGCCTCGGGACAGCCTACGAGCAGTACTTC. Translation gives CASSLGTAYEQYF.

The CDR3 DNA follows: TGTGCCAGCAGCTTACAGGGGTCCCCCTTAATTGAAAAACTGTTTTTT. Encoded protein: CASSLQGSPLIEKLFF. The chain is built from TRBV7-2 and TRBJ1-4; D perhaps matches TRBD1 (6 bases). Germline V lookup: CDR1 SGHTA, CDR2 FQGNSA. Trimming pared 2 bases from V and 7 bases from J, leaving 17 bases between. This CDR3 has 16 amino acids.

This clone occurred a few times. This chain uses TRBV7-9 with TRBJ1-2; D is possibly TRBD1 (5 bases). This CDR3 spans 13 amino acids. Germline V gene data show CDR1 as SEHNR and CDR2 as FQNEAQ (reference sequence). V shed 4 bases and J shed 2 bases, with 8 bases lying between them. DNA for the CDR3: TGTGCCAGCAGCTCGACAGAGAACTATGGCTACACCTTC. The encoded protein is CASSSTENYGYTF.

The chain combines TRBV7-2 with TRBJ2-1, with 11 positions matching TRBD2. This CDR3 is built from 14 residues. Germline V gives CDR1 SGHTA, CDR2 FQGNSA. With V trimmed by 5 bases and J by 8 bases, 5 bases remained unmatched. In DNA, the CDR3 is TGTGCCAGCAGCGAACCGGGACTAGCGGATGAGCAGTTCTTC. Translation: CASSEPGLADEQFF.

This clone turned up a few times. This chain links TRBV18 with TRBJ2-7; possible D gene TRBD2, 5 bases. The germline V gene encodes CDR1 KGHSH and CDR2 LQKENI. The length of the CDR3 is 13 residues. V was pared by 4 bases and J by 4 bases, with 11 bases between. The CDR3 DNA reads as TGTGCCAGCTCACAAACCGGGGAGTACGAGCAGTACTTC. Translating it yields CASSQTGEYEQYF.

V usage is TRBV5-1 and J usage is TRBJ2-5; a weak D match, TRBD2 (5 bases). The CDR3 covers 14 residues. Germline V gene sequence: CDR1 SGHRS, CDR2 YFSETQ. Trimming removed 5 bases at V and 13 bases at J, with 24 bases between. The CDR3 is CASSRDNFPGSMYF. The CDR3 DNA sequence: TGCGCCAGCAGTCGGGATAACTTCCCCGGAAGCATGTACTTC. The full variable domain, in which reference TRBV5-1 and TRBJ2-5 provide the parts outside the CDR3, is KAGVTQTPRYLIKTRGQQVTLSCSPISGHRSVSWYQQTPGQGLQFLFEYFSETQRNKGNFPGRFSGRQFSNSRSEMNVSTLELGDSALYLCASSRDNFPGSMYFGPGTRLLVL.

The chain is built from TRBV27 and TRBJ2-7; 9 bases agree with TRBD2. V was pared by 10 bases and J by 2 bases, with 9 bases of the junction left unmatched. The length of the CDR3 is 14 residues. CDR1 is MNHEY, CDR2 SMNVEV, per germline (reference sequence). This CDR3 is CATSWLAGPYEQYF. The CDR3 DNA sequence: TGTGCCACCTCGTGGCTAGCGGGACCCTACGAGCAGTACTTC.

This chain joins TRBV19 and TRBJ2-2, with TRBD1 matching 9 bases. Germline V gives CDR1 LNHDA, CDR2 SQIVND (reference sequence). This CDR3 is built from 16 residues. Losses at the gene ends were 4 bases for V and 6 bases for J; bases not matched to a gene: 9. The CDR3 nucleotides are TGTGCCAGTAGTAAAGAAGGGGGACAGGGATCCGGGGAGCTGTTTTTT. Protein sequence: CASSKEGGQGSGELFF.

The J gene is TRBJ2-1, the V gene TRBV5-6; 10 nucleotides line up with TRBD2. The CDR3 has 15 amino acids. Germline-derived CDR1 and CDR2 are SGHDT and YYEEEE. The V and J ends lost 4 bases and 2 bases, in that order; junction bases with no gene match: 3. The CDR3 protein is CASSRAGGAYNEQFF. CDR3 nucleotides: TGTGCCAGCAGCCGAGCGGGGGGGGCCTACAATGAGCAGTTCTTC.

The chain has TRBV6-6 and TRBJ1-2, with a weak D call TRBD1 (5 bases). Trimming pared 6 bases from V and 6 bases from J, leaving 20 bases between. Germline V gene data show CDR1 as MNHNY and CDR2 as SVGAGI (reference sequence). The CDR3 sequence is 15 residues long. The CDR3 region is CASSLQGGWVDGYTF. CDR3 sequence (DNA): TGTGCCAGCAGCCTCCAGGGTGGGTGGGTGGATGGCTACACCTTC.

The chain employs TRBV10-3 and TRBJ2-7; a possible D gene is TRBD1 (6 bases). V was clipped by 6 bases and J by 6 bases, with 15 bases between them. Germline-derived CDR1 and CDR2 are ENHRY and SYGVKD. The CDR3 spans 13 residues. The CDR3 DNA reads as TGTGCCATCAGCGGAGGACAGATTCGCGAGCAGTACTTC. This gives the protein CAISGGQIREQYF.

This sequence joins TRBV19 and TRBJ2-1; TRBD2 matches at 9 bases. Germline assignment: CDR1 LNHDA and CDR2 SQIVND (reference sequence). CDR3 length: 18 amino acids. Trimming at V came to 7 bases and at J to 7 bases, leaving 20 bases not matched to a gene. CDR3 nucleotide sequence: TGTGCCAGTAAAGGGTACTCTGGCGGGAGGGCCATTTTAAATGAGCAGTTCTTC. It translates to CASKGYSGGRAILNEQFF.

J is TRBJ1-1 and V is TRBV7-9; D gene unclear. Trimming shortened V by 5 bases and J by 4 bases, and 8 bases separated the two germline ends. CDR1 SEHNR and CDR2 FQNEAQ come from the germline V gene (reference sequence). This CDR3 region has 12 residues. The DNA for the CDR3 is TGTGCCAGCAGCGTGGGAGTCACTGAAGCTTTCTTT. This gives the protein CASSVGVTEAFF. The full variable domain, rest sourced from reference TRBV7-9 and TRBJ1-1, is DTGVSQNPRHKITKRGQNVTFRCDPISEHNRLYWYRQTLGQGPEFLTYFQNEAQLEKSRLLSDRFSAERPKGSFSTLEIQRTEQGDSAMYLCASSVGVTEAFFGQGTRLTVV.

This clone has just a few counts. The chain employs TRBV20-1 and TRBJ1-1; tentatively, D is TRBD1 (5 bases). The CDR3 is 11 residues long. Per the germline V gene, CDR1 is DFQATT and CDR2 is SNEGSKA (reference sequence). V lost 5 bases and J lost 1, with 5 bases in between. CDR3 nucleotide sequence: TGCAGTGCTGGGGCGAACACTGAAGCTTTCTTT. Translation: CSAGANTEAFF.

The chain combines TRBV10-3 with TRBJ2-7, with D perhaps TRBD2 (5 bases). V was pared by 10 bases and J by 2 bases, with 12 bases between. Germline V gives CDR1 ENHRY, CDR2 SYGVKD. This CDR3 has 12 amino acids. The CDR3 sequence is CATKAGPYEQYF. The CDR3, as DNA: TGTGCCACGAAGGCGGGTCCCTACGAGCAGTACTTC.

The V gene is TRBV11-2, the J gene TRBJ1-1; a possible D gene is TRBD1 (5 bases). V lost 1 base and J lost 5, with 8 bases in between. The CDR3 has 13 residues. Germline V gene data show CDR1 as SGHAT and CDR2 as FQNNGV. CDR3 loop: CASSLVRGTEAFF. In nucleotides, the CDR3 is TGTGCCAGCAGCTTAGTCCGGGGGACTGAAGCTTTCTTT.

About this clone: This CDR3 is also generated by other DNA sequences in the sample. CDR3 amino acids: CASSSPGLSYEQYF. CDR3 DNA sequence: TGTGCCAGCAGTTCCCCGGGACTGTCCTACGAGCAGTACTTC. This chain uses TRBV6-5 with TRBJ2-7, with D perhaps matching TRBD2 (6 bases). The germline gives CDR1 MNHEY, CDR2 SVGAGI. This CDR3 spans 14 amino acids. Trimming pared 4 bases from V and 1 base from J, leaving 11 bases between.

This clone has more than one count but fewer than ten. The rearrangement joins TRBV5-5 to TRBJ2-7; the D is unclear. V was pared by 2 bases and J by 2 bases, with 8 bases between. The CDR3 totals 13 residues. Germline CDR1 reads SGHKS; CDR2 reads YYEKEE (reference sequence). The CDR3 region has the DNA TGTGCCAGCAGCTTAAGCCCAACCTACGAGCAGTACTTC. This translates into CASSLSPTYEQYF.

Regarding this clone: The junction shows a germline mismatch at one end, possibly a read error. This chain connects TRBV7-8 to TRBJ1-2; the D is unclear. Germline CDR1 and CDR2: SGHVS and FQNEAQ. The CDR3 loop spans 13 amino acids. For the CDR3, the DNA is TGTGCCAGCAGCCTAGCCGGGAACTATGGCTACACCTTC. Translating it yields CASSLAGNYGYTF.

CDR3 nucleotides: TGTGCCAGCGAGCCGAACACTGAAGCTTTCTTT. This encodes CASEPNTEAFF. This chain uses TRBV6-1 with TRBJ1-1; D gene unclear. This CDR3 is built from 11 residues. The germline V gene has CDR1 MNHNS and CDR2 SASEGT. Trimming removed 8 bases at V and 1 base at J, with 5 bases between.

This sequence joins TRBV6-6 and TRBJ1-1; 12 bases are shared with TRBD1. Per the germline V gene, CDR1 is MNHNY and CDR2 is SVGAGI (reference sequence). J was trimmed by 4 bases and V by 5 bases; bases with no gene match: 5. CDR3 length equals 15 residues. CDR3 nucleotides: TGTGCCAGCAGTAGGGACAGGGGGCCGGGCACTGAAGCTTTCTTT. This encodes CASSRDRGPGTEAFF.

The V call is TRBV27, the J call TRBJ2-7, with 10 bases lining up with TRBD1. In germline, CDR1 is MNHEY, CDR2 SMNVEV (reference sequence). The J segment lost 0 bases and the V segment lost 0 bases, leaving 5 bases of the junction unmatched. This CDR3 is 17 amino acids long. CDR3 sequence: CASSLSGQGPHSYEQYF. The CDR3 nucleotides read TGTGCCAGCAGTTTATCGGGACAGGGGCCCCACTCCTACGAGCAGTACTTC.

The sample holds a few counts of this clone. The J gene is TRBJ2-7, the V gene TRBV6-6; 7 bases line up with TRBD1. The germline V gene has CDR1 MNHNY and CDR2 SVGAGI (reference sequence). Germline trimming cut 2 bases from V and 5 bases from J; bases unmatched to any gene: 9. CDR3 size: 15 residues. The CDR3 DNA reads TGTGCCAGCAGTTACCCCCCGGGACAGAGTCACGAGCAGTACTTC. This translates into CASSYPPGQSHEQYF.

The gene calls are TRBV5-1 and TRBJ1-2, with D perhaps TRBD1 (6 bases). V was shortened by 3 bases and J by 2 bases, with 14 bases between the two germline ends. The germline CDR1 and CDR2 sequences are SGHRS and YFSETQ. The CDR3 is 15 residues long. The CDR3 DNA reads TGCGCCAGCAGCTCCCCAGCCACAGGGAACTATGGCTACACCTTC. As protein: CASSSPATGNYGYTF.